This T cell receptor beta chain originates from a study of cytomegalovirus exposure and HLA in healthy donors. Background on the study: Later analysis reported that the 120 or so validation repertoires shared the platform of the roughly 710 first-cohort repertoires. Overall study findings and caveats: Most observed TCR sequences were rare, whereas some public TCRs were detected in many donors. In vitro assays verified that a few CMV-associated chains recognized CMV antigens specifically. 164 TCR beta chains were listed as cytomegalovirus-associated.

Clones were sequenced by immunoSEQ multiplex PCR, and TCRdb holds only the in-frame ones, with some missing. The sample gives about 160,000 clones, roughly 89% of which show up once; around 4.4% is in the top ten. As to this clone: No antigen is known for it.

Per germline, CDR1 SGDLS and CDR2 YYNGEE. This CDR3 comprises 13 residues. V lost 4 bases, J lost 10 bases, and 15 bases lay in between. The chain has TRBV9 and TRBJ2-1; D is perhaps TRBD1 (5 bases). The TCR originated in a man younger than 35 in good health and CMV-seropositive. Source material: PBMCs. The CDR3 loop reads CASSPSFRGEQFF. CDR3 bases: TGTGCCAGCAGCCCCTCATTTAGGGGCGAGCAGTTCTTC.